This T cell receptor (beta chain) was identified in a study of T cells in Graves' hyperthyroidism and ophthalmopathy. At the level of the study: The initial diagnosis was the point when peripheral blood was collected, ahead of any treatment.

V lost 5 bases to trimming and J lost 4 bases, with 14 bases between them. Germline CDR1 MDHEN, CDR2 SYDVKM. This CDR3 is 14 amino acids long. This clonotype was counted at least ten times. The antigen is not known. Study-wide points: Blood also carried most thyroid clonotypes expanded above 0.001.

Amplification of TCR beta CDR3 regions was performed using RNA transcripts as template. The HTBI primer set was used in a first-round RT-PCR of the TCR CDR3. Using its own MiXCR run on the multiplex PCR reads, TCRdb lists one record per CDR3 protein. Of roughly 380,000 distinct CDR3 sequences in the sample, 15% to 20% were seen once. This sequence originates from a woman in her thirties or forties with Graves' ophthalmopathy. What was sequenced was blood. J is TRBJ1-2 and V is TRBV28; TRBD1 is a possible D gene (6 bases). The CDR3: CASSPQGPPYGYTF. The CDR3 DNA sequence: TGTGCCAGCAGTCCACAGGGTCCCCCCTATGGCTACACCTTC.